One T cell receptor beta chain is described in this entry. Antigen: not known. The sample comes from a study of cytomegalovirus exposure and HLA in healthy donors. Study conclusions and caveats: About 87% or about 30% of the time was how often most TCR beta V segments were productive, according to an earlier analysis. A later analysis associated 15,000 to 20,000 TCR beta sequences with HLA alleles at a 0.05 false discovery rate.

Primers for the PCR totalled 60 Vbeta and 13 Jbeta. TCRdb's copy holds only in-frame clones and misses some; the assay was immunoSEQ multiplex PCR. The sample records around 150,000 clones, more than 75% being singletons. The CDR3 loop spans 13 amino acids. Trimming pared 2 bases from V and 1 base from J, leaving 5 bases between. Germline CDR1 is SGHAT and CDR2 is FQNNGV. This rearrangement joins TRBV11-2 to TRBJ1-1; no clear D gene. Sequencing was performed on PBMCs. The TCR sequence derives from a man aged 18 to 30 in good health and CMV-seropositive. The CDR3 bases are TGTGCCAGCAGCTTACGGGAGAACACTGAAGCTTTCTTT. It codes for CASSLRENTEAFF.